This T cell receptor (beta chain) was found in a study of shared clonotypes between healthy human individuals. The table came from immunoSEQ multiplex PCR; TCRdb's copy has only in-frame clones and leaves some out. The profile shows some 2,100,000 clones, approximately 94% of them singletons. Trimming stripped 3 bases from V and 0 bases from J, with 10 bases between. The CDR3 runs 16 residues. Germline V CDR1 and CDR2: SGHTS, YDEGEE. The chain combines TRBV5-8 with TRBJ2-6; possible D gene TRBD1, 6 bases. The TCR sequence derives from a young man in good health. Input material: naive CD4+ T cells sorted from blood. The subset was: CD45RA+ positively selected. The CDR3 sequence is CASSWEGGSGANVLTF. DNA of the CDR3: TGTGCCAGCAGCTGGGAAGGGGGCTCTGGGGCCAACGTCCTGACTTTC.